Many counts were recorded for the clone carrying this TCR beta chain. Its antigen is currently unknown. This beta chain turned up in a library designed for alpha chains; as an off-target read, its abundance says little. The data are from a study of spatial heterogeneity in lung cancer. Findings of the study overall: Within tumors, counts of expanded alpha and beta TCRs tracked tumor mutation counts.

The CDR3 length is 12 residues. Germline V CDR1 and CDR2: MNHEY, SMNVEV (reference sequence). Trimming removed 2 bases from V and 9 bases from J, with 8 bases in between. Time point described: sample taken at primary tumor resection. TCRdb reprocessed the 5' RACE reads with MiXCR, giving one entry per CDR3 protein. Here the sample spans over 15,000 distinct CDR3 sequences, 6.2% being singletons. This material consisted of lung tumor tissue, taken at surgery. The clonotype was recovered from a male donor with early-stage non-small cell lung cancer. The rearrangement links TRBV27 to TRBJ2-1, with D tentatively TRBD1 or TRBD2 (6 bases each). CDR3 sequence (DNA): TGTGCCAGCAGTTTAGAGGGGGGTGAGCAGTTCTTC. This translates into CASSLEGGEQFF.